This TCR beta chain was identified during a study of blood T cell repertoires in COVID-19. CDR1 is SGHRS, CDR2 YFSETQ, per germline. Deletions cut 0 bases from V and 7 bases from J, with 13 bases between. The CDR3 length is 15 residues. Only in-frame clones appear in the TCRdb table, and some are missing; sequencing was by immunoSEQ multiplex PCR. This table holds roughly 140,000 clones, around 86% found once. J is TRBJ1-4 and V is TRBV5-1; D possibly corresponds to TRBD1 (6 bases). The receptor was derived from a man between 60 and 70 years old who had recovered from COVID-19. The sequenced sample was PBMCs or T cells enriched from blood (not recorded which). Here the CDR3 DNA reads TGCGCCAGCAGCTTGGGCGCAGGGGCGAGTGAAAAACTGTTTTTT. This codes for CASSLGAGASEKLFF.